This T cell receptor (beta chain) was recovered during a study of OX40 agonist ivuxolimab in advanced cancers. The repertoire was sequenced with immunoSEQ multiplex PCR; TCRdb's copy has only in-frame clones and lacks some. This table has about 66,000 clones, roughly 90% appearing once. The V gene's germline CDR1 is MNHEY and CDR2 SVGAGI. Trimming removed 0 bases at V and 1 base at J, with 9 bases between. The CDR3 spans 15 residues. The chain joins TRBV6-5 to TRBJ2-5; unclear D gene. The TCR was taken from an adult with an advanced solid tumor such as melanoma, head and neck, liver or kidney cancer. The input for sequencing was CD4+ or CD8+ T cells sorted from blood, taken in a trial of the OX40 agonist ivuxolimab. The DNA for the CDR3 is TGTGCCAGCAGTTACTCGATTTTGGTCCAAGAGACCCAGTACTTC. Its translation: CASSYSILVQETQYF.